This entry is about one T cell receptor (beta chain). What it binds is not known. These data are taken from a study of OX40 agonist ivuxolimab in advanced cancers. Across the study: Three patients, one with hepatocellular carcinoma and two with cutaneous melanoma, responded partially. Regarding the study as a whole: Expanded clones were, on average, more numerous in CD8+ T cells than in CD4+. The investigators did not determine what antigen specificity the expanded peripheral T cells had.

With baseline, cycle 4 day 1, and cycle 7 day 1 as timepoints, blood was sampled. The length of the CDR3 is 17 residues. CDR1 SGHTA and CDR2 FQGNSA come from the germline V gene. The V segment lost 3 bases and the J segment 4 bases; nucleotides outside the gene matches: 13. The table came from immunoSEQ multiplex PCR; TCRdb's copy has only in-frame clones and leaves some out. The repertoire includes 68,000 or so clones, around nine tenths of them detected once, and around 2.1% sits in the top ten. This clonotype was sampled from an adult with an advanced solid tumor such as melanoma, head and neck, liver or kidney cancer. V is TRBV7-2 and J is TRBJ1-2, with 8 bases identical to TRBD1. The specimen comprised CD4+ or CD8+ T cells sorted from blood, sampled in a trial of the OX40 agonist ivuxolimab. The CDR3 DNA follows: TGTGCCAGCAGCTTTCCGGGACAGGCGTCACGGGGCTATGGCTACACCTTC. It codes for CASSFPGQASRGYGYTF.